The source of this T cell receptor beta chain is a study of shared clonotypes between healthy human individuals. CDR3 length: 15 amino acids. V lost 2 bases to trimming and J lost 6 bases, with 15 bases between them. Germline V gene data show CDR1 as SGHTA and CDR2 as FQGTGA. The authors ran unsorted PBMC replicate PCRs on approximately 300 ng DNA, approximately 30,000 T cell genomes. Authors' data handling: There were no quality scores in the junction-only immunoSEQ sequences, so filtering differed. The protocol was immunoSEQ multiplex PCR, while the TCRdb copy is restricted to in-frame clones and leaves out a portion. Clone size and V and J calls were adopted from that table, with D and trimming inferred from the DNA. The table shows 400,000 to 500,000 clones, with roughly 78% occurring only once.

V and J are TRBV7-3 and TRBJ2-3; perhaps TRBD2 as D (5 bases). The receptor was derived from a woman in her forties in good health. Some clones in this sample may be carry-over from other donors' samples. Sequencing used PBMCs. CDR3 sequence (DNA): TGTGCCAGCAGCTTACTGGGCGGGTCCCACGATACGCAGTATTTT. Translation gives CASSLLGGSHDTQYF. Full variable domain (remainder filled in from reference TRBV7-3 and TRBJ2-3): GAGVSQTPSNKVTEKGKYVELRCDPISGHTALYWYRQSLGQGPEFLIYFQGTGAADDSGLPNDRFFAVRPEGSVSTLKIQRTERGDSAVYLCASSLLGGSHDTQYFGPGTRLTVL.